This T cell receptor beta chain emerged from a study of Japanese encephalitis immunity and Zika vaccine responses (dated by TCRdb to the early 2020s). In terms of the full investigation: Three 5.0 ug doses of alum-adjuvanted ZPIV were administered to included participants at weeks 0, 4 and 28. Roughly six representative participants from each pre-vaccination group were selected for TCR sequencing, using samples from week 0 (after pre-vaccination and before ZPIV) and week 52. Roughly 12 participants received one dose of YFV vaccine (YF-VAX) before ZPIV, and about 9 participants were flavivirus-naive. The study tested whether CD4 T cell responses to the Zika vaccine were shaped by prior Japanese encephalitis virus (JEV) or yellow fever virus (YFV) vaccination. A two-dose regimen of JEV vaccine (IXIARO), with doses given 28 days apart, was administered to about a dozen participants two to three months before the first ZPIV dose. The stimulations used peptide pools from ZIKV structural proteins divided into flavivirus-conserved and non-conserved sets, or JEV or YFV peptides that matched the pre-vaccination. In addition, the TCR repertoires of a few flavivirus-naive individuals were analyzed at weeks 2, 6 and 52 after ZPIV vaccination began. ZIKV peptides were 15-mers overlapping by 11 residues, selected for NetMHCpan/NetMHCII-predicted epitopes with affinity below 50 nM. Study-level results and caveats: Samples clustered by participant with no similarity between individuals, suggesting no public TCRs were detected. Only a subset of trial participants with three doses and adequate samples was analyzed, not the entire vaccinated cohort. After ZPIV, a significant decrease in repertoire richness of CD4 T cells responding to conserved ZIKV epitopes was observed in JEV-pre-vaccinated donors. Peptide-pool deconvolution was not performed because of sample size limitations, and consequently the individual peptides driving cross-reactive responses were not identified. Higher repertoire similarity across time-points and stimulations was observed in JEV-pre-vaccinated donors than in YFV-pre-vaccinated donors, indicating that more clonotypes were common to ZIKV and JEV stimulation. CD8 T cell responses to ZIKV peptide pools were of very low magnitude and seen in only a few individuals.

V is reduced by 6 bases and J by 3 bases, leaving a spacing of 11 bases between them. According to the germline V gene (reference sequence), CDR1 reads WNHNN and CDR2 reads SYGVQD. The CDR3 holds 13 amino acids from the cysteine to the phenylalanine. The only DNA kept is the CDR3, 39 bases in frame from the first base. PBMCs were stained with CellTrace CFSE and grown for over five days in RPMI containing approximately 7.6% human serum and peptide pools at about 0.98 ug/mL each. The enrolled adults were healthy and tested seronegative for ZIKV, JEV, YFV, DENV and WNV on microneutralization screening. Samples came from a phase 1, double-blinded, randomized, placebo-controlled trial of an alum-adjuvanted Zika purified-inactivated virus (ZPIV) vaccine. Peripheral blood mononuclear cells were isolated using a standard procedure and kept frozen in liquid nitrogen until needed. By share, this clonotype ranks as large (0.1 to 1%). The sample holds no much larger clone one base away, and base qualities are not on file.

Library creation used 5' RACE. Before sequencing, the TCRbeta libraries were pooled in proportion to the number of cells sorted for each library. Total RNA from sorted cells was extracted with RNAzol RT, and cDNA was made with an oligo(dT) primer and a template-switching oligo. The TCRbeta V-CDR3-J region was amplified by PCR between a SMARTer oligo primer and a TCRbeta constant-region primer using Kapa HiFi. Illumina adaptors and sample-specific index barcodes were added in a second PCR, followed by HighPrep bead cleanup and Bioanalyzer confirmation of a band of roughly 650 bp. The libraries were sequenced on an Illumina MiSeq using 2x151 bp paired-end reads. For the original study's pipeline: An in-house Java program demultiplexed the reads, and MiXCR assigned TCRbeta annotations and counted clonotypes. Repertoire overlap was assessed with Morisita-Horn indices from the R package vegan, and UPGMA clustering and Circos plots of recurring clonotypes were generated. Shannon diversity and richness were normalized to the maximum possible value based on input cell numbers, so that values between 0 and 1 were obtained. CDR3beta sequences were aligned using MUSCLE, distances were calculated using SeqinR, and multidimensional scaling was plotted in R. TCRdb reworked the public reads: Q25 trimming with fastp, MiXCR clone assembly, productive beta chains retained. Rows merge per CDR3 protein into single entries with the most common DNA and genes. The V and J calls were determined by TCRdb, not by the authors. A total of over 250 distinct CDR3 sequences appear in this sample, around 2.5% of them only once. The top ten hold under 30% of the sample.

Here the chain combines TRBV10-1 and TRBJ1-1; TRBD1 is a weak D gene call, 5 bases matching. Sample: antigen-activated CD8+ T cells from blood, cultured, taken during a Zika inactivated vaccine study. The source of this sequence is an adult woman who received an inactivated Zika virus vaccine. The bases read TGCGCCAGCAGCCGACAGCCTTACACTGAAGCTTTCTTT. The translation is CASSRQPYTEAFF.